Only a few counts were recorded for the clone carrying this T cell receptor (beta chain). Its antigen is unknown. This sample is part of a study of T cell repertoires in cytomegalovirus infection. Study as a whole: Based on public TCR beta signatures, there were indications of CMV infection and of a matching HLA type.

Findings and limits, study-wide: Identification of carriers of CMV plus the relevant HLA was achieved through cumulative public TCR beta family frequency. HLA-C-restricted TCR beta clonotypes specific for CMV led the ex vivo response.

TCRdb passed the reads through MiXCR, listing each CDR3 protein once. The sample has about 830,000 distinct CDR3 sequences, approximately 32% seen once; the top ten hold over 10%. V dropped 8 bases and J dropped 10; count of bases not matched to a gene: 8. Germline CDR1 is SEHNR and CDR2 is FQNEAQ (reference sequence). The CDR3 totals 12 residues. The chain carries TRBV7-9 and TRBJ1-5; 7 bases are a match to TRBD1. The sequence was obtained from a human donor in good health (CMV status not recorded). Some clones in this sample may be carry-over from other donors' samples. The sample here was cultured CD8+ T cells from PBMCs, taken from culture after CMV antigen stimulation. CDR3: CASVGTVGPQHF. The CDR3 bases are TGTGCCAGCGTCGGGACAGTAGGTCCCCAGCATTTT.